This TCR beta chain is from a study of T cell responses to AZD1222 COVID-19 vaccine. Repertoires were generated with immunoSEQ multiplex PCR, while TCRdb's copy carries only in-frame clones and drops some. The repertoire holds about 120,000 clones, with 80% to 90% as singletons. Here the sequenced sample was peripheral blood, taken on day 0 of AZD1222 vaccination. The sequence was obtained from an adult in good health.

The CDR3 region has the DNA TGTGCCAGCAGTTACTCGGGCCCGATCGGTGGGCGGCAAGCTTTCTTT. Protein product: CASSYSGPIGGRQAFF. The rearrangement uses TRBV6-5 and TRBJ1-1, with D hard to call. The CDR3 length is 16 residues. Germline lookup yields CDR1 MNHEY and CDR2 SVGAGI. Trimming removed 0 bases at V and 9 bases at J, with 20 bases between.